The sequence of this T cell receptor beta chain was determined in a study of CD8 T cells in Susac syndrome. This CDR3 comprises 15 residues. Germline CDR1 KGHSH, CDR2 LQKENI. Trimming removed 2 bases at V and 1 base at J, with 11 bases between. An amount of RNA that ranged from roughly 0.5 to 1 ug was reverse transcribed with random hexamers. MiXCR was run by TCRdb on the immunoSEQ multiplex PCR reads, yielding one entry per CDR3 protein. The data contain 200,000 to 300,000 distinct CDR3 sequences, almost 97% of them singletons. The chain joins TRBV18 to TRBJ1-1; the D gene is possibly TRBD1 (6 bases). The origin of this receptor is a human donor with Susac syndrome. Sequenced: CD4+ T cells from PBMCs. CDR3 coding DNA: TGTGCCAGCTCACCATCCAGGGGACAGAACACTGAAGCTTTCTTT. Translated: CASSPSRGQNTEAFF.